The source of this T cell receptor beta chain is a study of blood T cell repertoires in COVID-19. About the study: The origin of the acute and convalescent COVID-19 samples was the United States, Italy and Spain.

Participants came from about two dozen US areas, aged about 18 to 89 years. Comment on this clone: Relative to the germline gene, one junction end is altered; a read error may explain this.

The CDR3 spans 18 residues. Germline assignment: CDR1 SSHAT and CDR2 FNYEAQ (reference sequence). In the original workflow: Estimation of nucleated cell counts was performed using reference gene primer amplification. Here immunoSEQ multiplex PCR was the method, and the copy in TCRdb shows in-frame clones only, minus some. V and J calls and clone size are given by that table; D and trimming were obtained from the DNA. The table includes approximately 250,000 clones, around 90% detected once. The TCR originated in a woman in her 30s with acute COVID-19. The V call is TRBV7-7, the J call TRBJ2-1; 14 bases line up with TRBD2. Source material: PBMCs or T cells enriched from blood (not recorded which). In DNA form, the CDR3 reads TGTGCTAGCAGCCTCGGGACTAGCGGGAGCCCCTCAATCGATGAGCAGTTCTTC. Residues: CASSLGTSGSPSIDEQFF.